One T cell receptor beta chain is described in this entry. Authors' methods: Scientists estimated how many nucleated cells there were by amplifying reference gene primers. TCRdb keeps only in-frame clones here, not all; method: immunoSEQ multiplex PCR. For V, J and clone size, that table is used; D and trimming come from the DNA. The sample holds around 29,000 clones; roughly nine tenths are singletons and the top ten take roughly 9.1%. The sample comes from a study of blood T cell repertoires in COVID-19. J gave up 7 bases and V 6 bases, and 7 bases lay outside the gene matches. The CDR3 runs 14 residues. CDR1 is MDHEN and CDR2 is SYDVKM in the germline V gene.

What was sequenced was peripheral blood. J is TRBJ1-5 and V is TRBV28; 9 bases are a match to TRBD1. The clonotype comes from a man in his fifties or sixties with acute or convalescent COVID-19. The CDR3 is CASRGDREGQPQHF. CDR3 DNA sequence: TGTGCCAGCAGAGGGGACAGGGAAGGACAGCCCCAGCATTTT. Supplemented by reference TRBV28 and TRBJ1-5, the full variable domain reads DVKVTQSSRYLVKRTGEKVFLECVQDMDHENMFWYRQDPGLGLRLIYFSYDVKMKEKGDIPEGYSVSREKKERFSLILESASTNQTSMYLCASRGDREGQPQHFGDGTRLSIL.